The 9 T cell receptor beta chains below were found in one sample sequenced in a study of T cells in localized non-small cell lung cancer. This table comes from immunoSEQ multiplex PCR, and its TCRdb copy is limited to in-frame clones, with some not included. The sample carries about 33,000 clones, about 90% recorded once. The sequences come from PBMCs, collected before any cancer treatment. The receptors here all came from a man between 40 and 70 years old with stage II lung adenocarcinoma.

The V call is TRBV5-4, the J call TRBJ2-1; TRBD1 agrees at 9 bases. The J segment lost 0 bases and the V segment lost 4 bases, leaving 8 bases of the junction unmatched. The CDR3 has 17 residues. Per the germline V gene, CDR1 is SGHNT and CDR2 is YYREEE (reference sequence). The DNA for the CDR3 is TGTGCCAGCAGCCCAGGGACAGGGATCGGCTCCTACAATGAGCAGTTCTTC. The encoded protein is CASSPGTGIGSYNEQFF.

The V and J genes are TRBV2 and TRBJ1-2; a weak D match, TRBD1 (6 bases). The CDR3 loop spans 15 amino acids. Germline CDR1 is SNHLY and CDR2 is FYNNEI. Trimming removed 5 bases at V and 5 bases at J, with 18 bases between. CDR3 coding DNA: TGTGCCAGCAGTCAACAGGGAGTCAGTCGGTATGGCTACACCTTC. As protein: CASSQQGVSRYGYTF.

The chain links TRBV9 to TRBJ2-2, with D perhaps matching TRBD1 or TRBD2 (5 bases each). The CDR3 length is 15 residues. V was pared by 0 bases and J by 3 bases, with 9 bases between. Germline V lookup: CDR1 SGDLS, CDR2 YYNGEE. The CDR3 DNA follows: TGTGCCAGCAGCGTAGACGGGACGGACACCGGGGAGCTGTTTTTT. Protein: CASSVDGTDTGELFF.

The V gene is TRBV6-1, the J gene TRBJ1-5; the match to TRBD1 covers 7 bases. CDR1 is MNHNS and CDR2 is SASEGT in the germline V gene. The CDR3 consists of 15 residues. Trimming at V came to 6 bases and at J to 0 bases, leaving 5 bases not matched to a gene. DNA for the CDR3: TGTGCCAGCAGCGCCGACAGGGCTAGCAATCAGCCCCAGCATTTT. It encodes CASSADRASNQPQHF.

The chain recombines TRBV7-2 with TRBJ1-5, with D unclear. In germline, CDR1 is SGHTA, CDR2 FQGNSA. The CDR3 has 14 residues. Trimming removed 0 bases from V and 7 bases from J, with 10 bases in between. CDR3 amino acids: CASSLARGRQPQHF. CDR3 coding DNA: TGTGCCAGCAGCTTAGCACGCGGACGCCAGCCCCAGCATTTT.

The J gene is TRBJ1-2, the V gene TRBV7-9, with 9 nucleotides matching TRBD1. Germline V gives CDR1 SEHNR, CDR2 FQNEAQ (reference sequence). V dropped 2 bases and J dropped 4; count of bases not matched to a gene: 5. The length of the CDR3 is 15 residues. Here the CDR3 DNA reads TGTGCCAGCAGCTTACTCGGGACAGGGCCCTATGGCTACACCTTC. It codes for CASSLLGTGPYGYTF.

The gene calls are TRBV7-9 and TRBJ2-1, with D maybe TRBD2 (5 bases). Germline lookup yields CDR1 SEHNR and CDR2 FQNEAQ (reference sequence). The CDR3 has 14 amino acids. The ends were cut back, 9 bases at V and 8 bases at J, with 20 bases in the middle. CDR3 bases: TGTGCCAGTAGTCCGGACTCCGTTCGGGATGAGCAGTTCTTC. This codes for CASSPDSVRDEQFF.

V gene TRBV20-1 combines with J gene TRBJ1-2; unclear D gene. This CDR3 contains 11 residues. Germline V gene lookup returns CDR1 DFQATT and CDR2 SNEGSKA (reference sequence). V was clipped by 4 bases and J by 7 bases, with 10 bases between them. The CDR3 reads CSAIVGLGYTF. DNA of the CDR3: TGCAGTGCTATAGTGGGTCTTGGCTACACCTTC.

J is TRBJ1-4 and V is TRBV28; no definite D call. From germline, CDR1 is MDHEN and CDR2 SYDVKM. This CDR3 has 15 amino acids. Trimming left V 6 bases short and J 3 bases short, with 14 bases between. This CDR3 is CASSIPRSANEKLFF. For the CDR3, the DNA is TGTGCCAGCAGCATACCCCGATCTGCTAATGAAAAACTGTTTTTT.